This T cell receptor beta chain was sequenced during a study of shared clonotypes between healthy human individuals. Donors, healthy HIV-negative adults, lacked recent acute infections or vaccinations. The CDR3 covers 15 residues. The germline gives CDR1 MNHNS, CDR2 SASEGT. Trimming took off 8 bases at V and 0 bases at J, with 14 bases between the two ends. For every subset, genomic DNA was evenly distributed across several immunoSEQ plates. Assay used: immunoSEQ multiplex PCR; TCRdb lists only in-frame clones, some missing. The repertoire holds approximately 2,000,000 clones, with 85% to 95% as singletons.

Sample: naive CD4+ T cells from PBMCs. Subset specified: CD45RA+ positively selected. This TCR derives from a man in his late teens or twenties in good health. Some clones in this sample may be carry-over from other donors' samples. The chain has TRBV6-1 and TRBJ1-3, with D uncertain. CDR3: CASRVDLGSGNTIYF. The CDR3 DNA reads as TGTGCCAGCCGGGTGGACCTAGGCTCTGGAAACACCATATATTTT.